What follows are 15 T cell receptor beta chains derived from one specimen sequenced in a study of Graves' ophthalmopathy and Graves' hyperthyroidism. Amplification targeted the TCR beta CDR3 regions, with RNA transcripts as the source material. First-round RT-PCR relied on HTBI primers, and a second-round multiplex PCR came next. TCRdb processed the multiplex PCR reads anew with MiXCR; each CDR3 protein has one entry. The data show around 1,000,000 distinct CDR3 sequences, roughly 35% seen once. Sequencing input: peripheral blood or thyroid tissue (not recorded which). Receptors originate from an adult man with Graves' hyperthyroidism.

This clonotype was observed a handful of times. This chain links TRBV20-1 with TRBJ2-5, with TRBD2 matching over 9 bases. CDR1 is DFQATT and CDR2 is SNEGSKA in the germline V gene (reference sequence). The CDR3 loop spans 15 amino acids. CDR3 nucleotides: TGCAGCGCACGGGGGCGGGAGGGCCGATGGGAGACCCAGTACTTC. Its translation: CSARGREGRWETQYF.

As regards this clonotype: A much larger clone differs from this one at a single base, so this may be a read error. The rearrangement links TRBV7-9 to TRBJ1-4; 7 nucleotides line up with TRBD1. The J segment lost 12 bases and the V segment lost 5 bases, leaving 9 bases of the junction unmatched. The germline V gene has CDR1 SEHNR and CDR2 FQNEAQ (reference sequence). The CDR3 is made up of 13 amino acids. Written as DNA, the CDR3 is TGTGCCAGCAGCCCACAGGGGAGGGAAGAACTGTTTTTT. Translating gives CASSPQGREELFF.

A remark on this clonotype: Germline is not matched at one junction end, which may reflect a read error. As DNA, the CDR3 is TGCGCCGGCAGTGCCCCGGGACACGGGACTGCGGGAGAACCCTCCTACGAGCAGTACTTC. Its protein is CAGSAPGHGTAGEPSYEQYF. The chain carries TRBV10-1 and TRBJ2-7; possible D gene TRBD2, 7 bases. CDR3 length: 20 amino acids. CDR1 WNHNN and CDR2 SYGVQD come from the germline V gene (reference sequence).

The V gene is TRBV4-3, the J gene TRBJ2-7; no firm D call. Between the trimmed V and J ends, which lost 0 bases and 2 bases, there was a span of 14 bases. The CDR3 spans 16 residues. Germline lookup yields CDR1 LGHNA and CDR2 YSLEER. Written as DNA, the CDR3 is TGCGCCAGCAGCCAAGATCGATGGGCCAAAACCTACGAGCAGTACTTC. This sequence encodes CASSQDRWAKTYEQYF.

The genes are TRBV29-1 and TRBJ2-2; D gene ambiguous. The CDR3 runs to 13 residues. The V gene lost 1 base and the J gene lost 3 bases, with 6 bases spanning the gap. The germline gives CDR1 SQVTM, CDR2 ANQGSEA. The CDR3 is CSVEVGYTGELFF. CDR3 DNA: TGCAGCGTTGAAGTGGGATACACCGGGGAGCTGTTTTTT.

This clonotype was seen at least ten times. The chain carries TRBV15 and TRBJ1-2; D is perhaps TRBD1 (5 bases). Deletions cut 1 base from V and 2 bases from J, with 17 bases between. CDR3 length equals 17 residues. The germline V gene encodes CDR1 LNHNV and CDR2 YYDKDF (reference sequence). In DNA form, the CDR3 reads TGTGCCACCAGCAGAGGTGGTTATTGGGGACTCAACTATGGCTACACCTTC. Its translation: CATSRGGYWGLNYGYTF.

This clonotype was recorded at least ten times. The chain employs TRBV7-2 and TRBJ1-2; D is unclear. V was trimmed by 4 bases and J by 4 bases, leaving 10 bases between them. Germline V gene sequence: CDR1 SGHTA, CDR2 FQGNSA. The CDR3 is 13 amino acids. CDR3 sequence (DNA): TGTGCCAGCAGCTCAGTGGGGTTCTATGGCTACACCTTC. It translates to CASSSVGFYGYTF.

This clonotype was picked up many times. The chain couples TRBV5-1 to TRBJ2-5; maybe TRBD2 (6 bases). The germline V gene encodes CDR1 SGHRS and CDR2 YFSETQ. V lost 0 bases and J 3 bases, leaving 15 bases between the germline ends. The CDR3 is made up of 16 amino acids. The CDR3 reads CASSLDGRDPKETQYF. The CDR3 nucleotides are TGCGCCAGCAGCTTGGATGGGCGGGACCCGAAAGAGACCCAGTACTTC.

This clonotype came up many times. The chain combines TRBV6-5 with TRBJ1-2; possibly TRBD1 for D (6 bases). Germline CDR1 reads MNHEY; CDR2 reads SVGAGI. V dropped 2 bases and J dropped 5 bases, with 15 bases sitting between them. This CDR3 has 15 residues. The CDR3 DNA is TGTGCCAGCAGTTACAATAAAGGGACAAAGTATGGCTACACCTTC. As protein: CASSYNKGTKYGYTF.

This clonotype was found many times. The chain uses TRBV29-1 and TRBJ2-7, with 16 bases lining up with TRBD2. The CDR3 length is 19 residues. Germline CDR1 and CDR2: SQVTM and ANQGSEA. After removal of 4 bases from V and 4 bases from J, the junction contained 16 bases not matched to a gene. CDR3: CSVGTPGLAGGRLRYEQYF. The CDR3 DNA reads TGCAGCGTTGGGACCCCGGGACTAGCGGGAGGGCGACTGCGGTACGAGCAGTACTTC.

This clonotype was picked up a small number of times. V usage is TRBV6-2 or TRBV6-3 and J usage is TRBJ1-6; no clear D gene. The V gene's germline CDR1 is MNHEY and CDR2 SVGEGT. CDR3 size: 13 residues. Trimming took off 0 bases at V and 8 bases at J, with 5 bases between the two ends. CDR3 loop: CASSYSRDSPLHF. Here the CDR3 DNA reads TGTGCCAGCAGTTACTCGAGGGATTCACCCCTCCACTTT.

This chain links TRBV11-1 with TRBJ1-5; D unclear. The CDR3 has 18 residues. Trimming shortened V by 5 bases and J by 0 bases, and 20 bases separated the two germline ends. The germline gives CDR1 SGHAT, CDR2 FQDESV (reference sequence). CDR3 protein: CASSPRIPILNSNQPQHF. For the CDR3, the DNA is TGTGCCAGCAGCCCCAGGATCCCAATACTGAATAGCAATCAGCCCCAGCATTTT. Looking up the rest from reference TRBV11-1 and TRBJ1-5 gives the full variable domain: EAEVAQSPRYKITEKSQAVAFWCDPISGHATLYWYRQILGQGPELLVQFQDESVVDDSQLPKDRFSAERLKGVDSTLKIQPAELGDSAMYLCASSPRIPILNSNQPQHFGDGTRLSIL.

This clonotype occurred a few times. The chain couples TRBV6-9 to TRBJ1-2; 8 bases fit TRBD1. The length of the CDR3 is 15 residues. The V and J ends lost 2 bases and 6 bases, in that order; junction bases with no gene match: 8. Germline V CDR1 and CDR2: MNHGY, SVAAGI. The CDR3 is CASSYRDRQADGYTF. CDR3 nucleotide sequence: TGTGCCAGCAGTTATAGGGACAGGCAAGCAGATGGCTACACCTTC.

CDR3 in DNA: TGTGCCAGCGGGTGGGCGGTAGAGACCCAGTACTTC. Protein: CASGWAVETQYF. The chain employs TRBV2 and TRBJ2-5; D gene unclear. The CDR3 consists of 12 residues. CDR1 SNHLY and CDR2 FYNNEI come from the germline V gene. Deletions cut 8 bases from V and 4 bases from J, with 11 bases between.

This clonotype was seen repeatedly, ten times or more. The chain couples TRBV19 to TRBJ2-6; unclear D gene. The CDR3 loop spans 16 amino acids. With 5 bases removed from V and 0 bases from J, the gap between germline ends came to 11 bases. The V gene's germline CDR1 is LNHDA and CDR2 SQIVND (reference sequence). The CDR3 DNA is TGTGCCAGTAGTCTCTCGCGTTACTCTGGGGCCAACGTCCTGACTTTC. Protein: CASSLSRYSGANVLTF.